The 15 T cell receptor beta chains in this list originate from one sample, sequenced in a study of radiotherapy plus CTLA-4 blockade in lung cancer. Clones were read by immunoSEQ multiplex PCR, and TCRdb kept only the in-frame ones, dropping some. The data show around 65,000 clones, about 72% seen once. The source was peripheral blood, collected from a patient treated with radiotherapy plus ipilimumab. All receptors come from a human donor with non-small cell lung cancer who had a complete response to radiotherapy plus ipilimumab.

V and J are TRBV12-5 and TRBJ2-1, with a possible D match to TRBD2 (5 bases). V was shortened by 0 bases and J by 8 bases, with 8 bases between the two germline ends. CDR1 is LGHNT and CDR2 is FRNRAP in the germline V gene. The CDR3 runs to 13 residues. Here the CDR3 DNA reads TGTGCTAGTGGTTTGGTCCTAGCTGATGAGCAGTTCTTC. Translating gives CASGLVLADEQFF.

The CDR3 bases are TGTGCCAGCAGGTACCCCACCCAGGGCAATCAGCCCCAGCATTTT. It translates to CASRYPTQGNQPQHF. The chain employs TRBV28 and TRBJ1-5, with D unclear. The CDR3 length is 15 residues. V was trimmed by 6 bases and J by 2 bases, leaving 14 bases between them. Germline V gene lookup returns CDR1 MDHEN and CDR2 SYDVKM.

This sequence joins TRBV5-1 and TRBJ1-4; perhaps TRBD1 as D (5 bases). CDR1 and CDR2 (germline): SGHRS, YFSETQ. Deletions cut 4 bases from V and 2 bases from J, with 9 bases between. The CDR3 sequence is 14 residues long. For the CDR3, the DNA is TGCGCCAGCAGCCTGGAGGGGACTAATGAAAAACTGTTTTTT. Translating it yields CASSLEGTNEKLFF.

The chain is built from TRBV6-5 and TRBJ1-2; D uncertain. V was shortened by 10 bases and J by 0 bases, with 15 bases between the two germline ends. CDR1 is MNHEY, CDR2 SVGAGI, per germline. The CDR3 has 14 residues. The CDR3 reads CATSGSDSNYGYTF. As DNA, the CDR3 is TGTGCCACCTCGGGCAGCGACTCTAACTATGGCTACACCTTC.

V usage is TRBV7-2 and J usage is TRBJ2-6, with 12 bases lining up with TRBD1. The CDR3 consists of 17 residues. V gave up 1 base and J gave up 3 bases; unmatched junction bases: 1. CDR1 SGHTA and CDR2 FQGNSA come from the germline V gene. The CDR3 loop is CASSLGDRGLGANVLTF. CDR3 in DNA: TGTGCCAGCAGCTTAGGGGACAGGGGGCTTGGGGCCAACGTCCTGACTTTC. Full variable domain (missing parts from reference TRBV7-2 and TRBJ2-6): GAGVSQSPSNKVTEKGKDVELRCDPISGHTALYWYRQSLGQGLEFLIYFQGNSAPDKSGLPSDRFSAERTGGSVSTLTIQRTQQEDSAVYLCASSLGDRGLGANVLTFGAGSRLTVL.

There are a few counts of this clone. The V gene is TRBV6-1, the J gene TRBJ2-7; 11 bases agree with TRBD2. CDR1 and CDR2 (germline): MNHNS, SASEGT. V lost 8 bases to trimming and J lost 4 bases; unmatched junction nucleotides: 7. The CDR3 totals 14 residues. CDR3 sequence reads: CASGLAGGGYEQYV. The CDR3 nucleotides are TGTGCCAGCGGGCTAGCGGGAGGCGGGTACGAGCAGTACGTC.

This rearrangement joins TRBV5-6 to TRBJ2-5; perhaps TRBD2 as D (5 bases). Germline-derived CDR1 and CDR2 are SGHDT and YYEEEE. Trimming stripped 4 bases from V and 5 bases from J, with 9 bases between. The CDR3 has 12 amino acids. CDR3: CASSKGGETQYF. Written as DNA, the CDR3 is TGTGCCAGCAGCAAAGGCGGGGAGACCCAGTACTTC.

The chain employs TRBV28 and TRBJ2-3, with a weak D call TRBD1 (6 bases). The CDR3 has 15 residues. The V gene lost 5 bases and the J gene lost 1 base, with 13 bases spanning the gap. Germline values: CDR1 MDHEN, CDR2 SYDVKM. As DNA, the CDR3 is TGTGCCAGCAGTGCCCCAGGGGCAGGCACAGATACGCAGTATTTT. The encoded protein is CASSAPGAGTDTQYF.

This clone was detected once. The chain has TRBV15 and TRBJ2-6, with D tentatively TRBD1 (5 bases). This CDR3 comprises 17 residues. In germline, CDR1 is LNHNV, CDR2 YYDKDF (reference sequence). V dropped 3 bases and J dropped 3 bases, with 15 bases sitting between them. In DNA, the CDR3 is TGTGCCACCAGCAGGGACATCGACGAGGATGGGGCCAACGTCCTGACTTTC. Protein product: CATSRDIDEDGANVLTF.

The chain uses TRBV7-9 and TRBJ2-5; 9 positions match TRBD1. The CDR3 length is 14 residues. CDR1 and CDR2 from the germline V gene are SEHNR and FQNEAQ (reference sequence). V was clipped by 5 bases and J by 5 bases; unmatched bases: 6. The DNA for the CDR3 is TGTGCCAGCAGCGGGGGGACAGGGTGGGAGACCCAGTACTTC. Protein product: CASSGGTGWETQYF.

The table lists this clone with a few counts. The V call is TRBV28, the J call TRBJ1-2; D may be TRBD1 (6 bases). Germline lookup yields CDR1 MDHEN and CDR2 SYDVKM. The CDR3 has 13 amino acids. Trimming cost V 8 bases and J 8 bases, with 18 bases left between them. DNA for the CDR3: TGTGCCAGCGGGACACTGGCCTTTCGGGGCTACACCTTC. Translated, it gives CASGTLAFRGYTF.

This chain connects TRBV25-1 to TRBJ1-1, with D maybe TRBD1 (6 bases). The CDR3 runs 14 residues. V was clipped by 4 bases and J by 7 bases, with 16 bases between them. Germline-derived CDR1 and CDR2 are MGHDK and SYGVNS. The CDR3: CASSVPGTRSEAFF. CDR3 nucleotides: TGTGCCAGCAGTGTACCCGGGACAAGGAGTGAAGCTTTCTTT.

The chain couples TRBV10-3 to TRBJ2-6, with unresolved D. This CDR3 is built from 18 residues. V was shortened by 0 bases and J by 2 bases, with 14 bases between the two germline ends. Germline V CDR1 and CDR2: ENHRY, SYGVKD. This CDR3 is CAISESGPGRAGANVLTF. Written as DNA, the CDR3 is TGTGCCATCAGTGAGTCAGGTCCCGGCCGGGCTGGGGCCAACGTCCTGACTTTC.

The chain links TRBV5-1 to TRBJ2-2; D is unclear. V was clipped by 0 bases and J by 2 bases, with 8 bases between them. CDR1 and CDR2 from the germline V gene are SGHRS and YFSETQ. This CDR3 has 15 residues. The CDR3 sequence: CASSLGPPNTGELFF. As DNA, the CDR3 is TGCGCCAGCAGCTTGGGGCCTCCTAACACCGGGGAGCTGTTTTTT. The variable domain in full, with the rest retrieved from reference TRBV5-1 and TRBJ2-2, is KAGVTQTPRYLIKTRGQQVTLSCSPISGHRSVSWYQQTPGQGLQFLFEYFSETQRNKGNFPGRFSGRQFSNSRSEMNVSTLELGDSALYLCASSLGPPNTGELFFGEGSRLTVL.

This sequence joins TRBV5-1 and TRBJ1-2, with no clear D. The length of the CDR3 is 14 residues. V lost 4 bases, J lost 0 bases, and 10 bases lay in between. The germline CDR1 and CDR2 sequences are SGHRS and YFSETQ. CDR3 amino acids: CASSPPLSNYGYTF. In DNA, the CDR3 is TGCGCCAGCAGCCCTCCACTTTCTAACTATGGCTACACCTTC.